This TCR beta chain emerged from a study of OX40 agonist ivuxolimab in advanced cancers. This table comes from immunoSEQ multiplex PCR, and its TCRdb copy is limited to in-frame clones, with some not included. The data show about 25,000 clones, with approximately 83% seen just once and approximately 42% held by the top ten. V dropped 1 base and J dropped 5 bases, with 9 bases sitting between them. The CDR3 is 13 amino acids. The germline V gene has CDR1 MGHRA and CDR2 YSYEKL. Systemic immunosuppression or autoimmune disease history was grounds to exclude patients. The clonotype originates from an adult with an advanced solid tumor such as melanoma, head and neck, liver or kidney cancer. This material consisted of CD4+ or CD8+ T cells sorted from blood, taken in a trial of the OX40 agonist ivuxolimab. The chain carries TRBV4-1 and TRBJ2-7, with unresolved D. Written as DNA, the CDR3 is TGCGCCAGCAGCCAAGTTGTCAGCAACGAGCAGTACTTC. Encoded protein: CASSQVVSNEQYF.